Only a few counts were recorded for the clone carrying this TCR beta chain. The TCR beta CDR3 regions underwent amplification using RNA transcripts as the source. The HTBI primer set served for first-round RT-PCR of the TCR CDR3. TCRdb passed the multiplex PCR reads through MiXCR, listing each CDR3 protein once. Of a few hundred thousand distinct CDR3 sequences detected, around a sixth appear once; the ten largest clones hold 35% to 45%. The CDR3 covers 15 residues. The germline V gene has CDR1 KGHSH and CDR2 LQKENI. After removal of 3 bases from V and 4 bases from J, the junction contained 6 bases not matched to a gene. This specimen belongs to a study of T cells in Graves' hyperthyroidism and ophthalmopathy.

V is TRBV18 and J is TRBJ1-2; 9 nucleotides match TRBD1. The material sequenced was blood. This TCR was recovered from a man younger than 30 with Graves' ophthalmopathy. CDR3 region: CASSPGDRVPYGYTF. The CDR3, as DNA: TGTGCCAGCTCACCTGGGGACAGGGTCCCCTATGGCTACACCTTC.